This T cell receptor beta chain was captured by sequencing in a study of blood T cell repertoires in COVID-19. In the study overall: Acute-phase and convalescent COVID-19 samples originated in the United States, Italy and Spain. PBMCs, B-cell-depleted T cells, or T cells provided the cDNA or gDNA that made up the material.

V was cut by 10 bases and J by 0 bases, with 18 bases left in between. CDR1 SNHLY and CDR2 FYNNEI come from the germline V gene. The CDR3 sequence is 15 residues long. Study processing details: Amplified reference gene primers provided the basis for estimating nucleated cell counts. Repertoires were generated with immunoSEQ multiplex PCR, while TCRdb's copy carries only in-frame clones and drops some. The V and J calls and clone size were taken over from that table, and D and trimming were inferred from the DNA. The table lists 150,000 to 200,000 clones, more than 70% of them singletons. Sequencing was carried out using peripheral blood. The chain joins TRBV2 to TRBJ1-1; a weak D match, TRBD1 (5 bases). The TCR originated in a human donor in a cohort sampled during active COVID-19. CDR3 in amino acids: CATPLGPGMNTEAFF. The DNA of the CDR3 is TGTGCCACCCCCCTTGGGCCAGGGATGAACACTGAAGCTTTCTTT.